This is a list of T cell receptor beta chains from one sample in a study of blood T cell repertoires in COVID-19. TCRdb keeps only in-frame clones here, not all; method: immunoSEQ multiplex PCR. Among roughly 280,000 clones listed, around 84% were seen once. The sequencing sample was made of peripheral blood. The receptors stem from a man in his 60s with acute or convalescent COVID-19. CDR3s include the opening cysteine and the closing phenylalanine or tryptophan. Each record gives: CDR3 protein, CDR3 DNA, V gene, D gene, J gene, clone size. The D gene is left open where the match is weak. Expanded clones are given a class, and other clones once, few, many or no size at all.

CASNPSSGPTGELFF	TGTGCCAGCAATCCATCTAGCGGCCCAACCGGGGAGCTGTTTTTT	TRBV6-5	TRBD2	TRBJ2-2	NA
CASSQSGQNNQPQHF	TGTGCCAGCAGCCAATCAGGACAGAACAATCAGCCCCAGCATTTT	TRBV16	NA	TRBJ1-5	NA
CASSLGVSGAEQYF	TGTGCCAGCAGCTTAGGGGTTAGTGGGGCCGAGCAGTACTTC	TRBV11-2	NA	TRBJ2-7	few
CASSLIGTSGRTDTQYF	TGTGCCAGCAGCTTGATAGGGACTAGCGGGAGGACAGATACGCAGTATTTT	TRBV7-6	TRBD2	TRBJ2-3	NA
CASSALMGPGETQYF	TGTGCCAGCTCGGCCTTAATGGGCCCGGGGGAGACCCAGTACTTC	TRBV18	NA	TRBJ2-5	NA
CASSFLQGQRSSYEQYF	TGTGCCAGCAGCTTTCTGCAAGGACAGCGAAGCTCCTACGAGCAGTACTTC	TRBV14	NA	TRBJ2-7	few
CASSVDPGGTEAFF	TGTGCCAGCAGCGTAGACCCGGGGGGGACCGAAGCTTTCTTT	TRBV9	NA	TRBJ1-1	NA
CASSSYLANEQFF	TGTGCCAGCAGCTCCTACCTAGCGAATGAGCAGTTCTTC	TRBV7-2	NA	TRBJ2-1	NA
CASNGGNSGANVLTF	TGTGCCAGTAATGGGGGGAACTCTGGGGCCAACGTCCTGACTTTC	TRBV19	NA	TRBJ2-6	NA
CASSLSGTAYEQYF	TGTGCCAGCAGTTTATCGGGGACAGCCTACGAGCAGTACTTC	TRBV27	TRBD1	TRBJ2-7	NA
CASSQGTGRYQETQYF	TGTGCCAGCAGCCAAGGGACAGGGCGATATCAAGAGACCCAGTACTTC	TRBV6-6	TRBD1	TRBJ2-5	NA
CASSTGYGYTF	TGTGCCAGCAGTACGGGCTATGGCTACACCTTC	TRBV28	NA	TRBJ1-2	few
CASSSFAGGDYGYTF	TGTGCCAGCAGCTCCTTTGCTGGGGGGGACTATGGCTACACCTTC	TRBV6-5	NA	TRBJ1-2	NA
CAISGNRGGYEQYF	TGTGCCATCAGTGGGAACAGGGGTGGTTACGAGCAGTACTTC	TRBV10-3	TRBD1	TRBJ2-7	NA
CASSPDIRLAGVQDEQFF	TGTGCCAGCTCACCGGACATCCGACTAGCGGGAGTACAGGATGAGCAGTTCTTC	TRBV18	TRBD2	TRBJ2-1	NA
CSVEGLAEAPNYEQYF	TGCAGCGTTGAAGGACTAGCGGAGGCCCCTAACTACGAGCAGTACTTC	TRBV29-1	TRBD2	TRBJ2-7	NA
CSVDGTSGRTDTQYF	TGCAGCGTCGATGGGACTAGCGGCAGGACAGATACGCAGTATTTT	TRBV29-1	TRBD2	TRBJ2-3	NA
CASSPRGGEQFF	TGTGCCAGCAGCCCCCGGGGAGGTGAGCAGTTCTTC	TRBV9	NA	TRBJ2-1	NA
CASSLAPLYEQYF	TGTGCCAGCAGTTTGGCCCCCCTTTACGAGCAGTACTTC	TRBV27	NA	TRBJ2-7	NA